This T cell receptor beta chain was found in a study of shared clonotypes between healthy human individuals. The material for each subset, its genomic DNA, was split evenly across several immunoSEQ plates. Clones were sequenced by immunoSEQ multiplex PCR, and TCRdb holds only the in-frame ones, with some missing. The top ten clones hold 0.5% to 0.6% of a sample with about 1 million clones, 78% of them seen once. This clone was seen a handful of times. Its antigen remains unidentified. General study points: Of the naive CD4 clonotypes, about 5% were shared across several donors.

CDR3 length: 13 residues. Looked up from germline, CDR1 is MNHEY and CDR2 is SVGAGI. Trimming left V 5 bases short and J 6 bases short, with 10 bases between. The rearrangement uses TRBV6-5 and TRBJ2-2; TRBD1 might be the D (5 bases). This sequence originates from a man between 18 and 29 years old in good health. Some clones in this sample may be carry-over from other donors' samples. Material: memory CD4+ T cells from PBMCs. Stated subset: CD45RA-negative fraction. CDR3 in amino acids: CASSPRQPGELFF. CDR3 in DNA: TGTGCCAGCAGTCCCCGACAGCCCGGGGAGCTGTTTTTT.